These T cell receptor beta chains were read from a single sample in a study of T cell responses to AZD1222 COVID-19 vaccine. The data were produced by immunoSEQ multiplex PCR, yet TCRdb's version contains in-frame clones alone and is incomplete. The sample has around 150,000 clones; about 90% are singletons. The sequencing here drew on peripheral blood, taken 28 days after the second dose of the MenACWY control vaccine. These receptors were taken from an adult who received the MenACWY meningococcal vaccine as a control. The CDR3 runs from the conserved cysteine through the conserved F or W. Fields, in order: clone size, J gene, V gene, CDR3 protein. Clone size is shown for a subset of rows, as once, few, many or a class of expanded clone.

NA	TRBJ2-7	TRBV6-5	CASSYSSGAEGEQYF
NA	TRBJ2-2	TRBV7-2	CASSLEFGLPSGELFF
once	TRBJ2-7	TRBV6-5	CASSREGLGYEQYF
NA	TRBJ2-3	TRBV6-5	CASSSRLAGGSDTQYF
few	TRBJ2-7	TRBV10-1	CASRVTRTGTAFYEQYF
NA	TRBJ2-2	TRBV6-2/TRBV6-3	CASSHPGQGPNTGELFF
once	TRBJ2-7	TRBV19	CASSIGGYNGEQYF
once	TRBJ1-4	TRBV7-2	CASSLAPDIREKLFF
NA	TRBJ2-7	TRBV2	CARAGLGRGEQYF
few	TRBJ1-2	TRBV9	CASSVAADSGSYGYTF
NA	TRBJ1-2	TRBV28	CASTQQGFRGYTF
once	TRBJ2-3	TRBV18	CASSRIPPTSGSTDTQYF
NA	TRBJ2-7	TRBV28	CASSFLSPYEQYF
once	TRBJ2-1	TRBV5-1	CASSSGQGAIGEQFF
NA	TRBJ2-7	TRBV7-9	CASSLGVSGEVGEQYF
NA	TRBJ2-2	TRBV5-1	CASSPGTGSTGELFF
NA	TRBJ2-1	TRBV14	CASSRRKDEQFF
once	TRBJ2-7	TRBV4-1	CASSQEGPAGYYEQYF
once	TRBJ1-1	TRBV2	CASSELVPEAFF
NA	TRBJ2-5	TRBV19	CASSWGQQETQYF
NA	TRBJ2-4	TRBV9	CASSVLAGGQNIQYF
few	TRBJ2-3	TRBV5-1	CASSSGQGTDTQYF
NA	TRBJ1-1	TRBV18	CASSPRYTNTEAFF
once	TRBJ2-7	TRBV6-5	CASRQSQPYEQYF
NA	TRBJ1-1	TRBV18	CASSPPRGTGEAFF
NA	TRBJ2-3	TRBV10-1	CASSESHFSDTQYF
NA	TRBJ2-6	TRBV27	CASSFIPLQGSGVGANVLTF
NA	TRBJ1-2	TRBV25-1	CASSELRDTGQAGYTF
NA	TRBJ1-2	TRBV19	CASSKQGPLGYTF
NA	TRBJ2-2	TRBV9	CASSVGTANTGELFF
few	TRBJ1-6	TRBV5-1	CASSSGTVNSPLHF
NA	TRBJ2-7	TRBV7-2	CASSSSARGFYEQYF
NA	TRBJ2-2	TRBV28	CASSPPPASGELFF
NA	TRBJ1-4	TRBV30	CAWSQWTNEKLFF
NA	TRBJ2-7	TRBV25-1	CASSEYPAGEQYF
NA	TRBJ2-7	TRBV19	CASSGAGGPYEQYF
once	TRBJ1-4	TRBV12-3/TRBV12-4	CASSPNEKLFF
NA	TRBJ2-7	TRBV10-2	CASSPRSSGRAYEQYF
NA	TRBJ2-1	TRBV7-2	CASSLGGPLREQFF
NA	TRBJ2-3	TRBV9	CASSPLAVGGTQYF
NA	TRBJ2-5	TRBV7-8	CASSLGLARQETQYF
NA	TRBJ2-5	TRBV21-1	CASTLAGGGETQYF
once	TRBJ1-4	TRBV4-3	CASSQDFGGEKLFF
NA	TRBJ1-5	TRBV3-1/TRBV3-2	CASSPTGNQPQHF
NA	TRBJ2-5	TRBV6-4	CASSDLGPGETQYF
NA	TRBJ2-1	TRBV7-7	CASSLNAGSNEQFF
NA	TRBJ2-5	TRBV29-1	CSVEPGSAETQYF
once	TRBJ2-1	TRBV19	CASSRATGVYNEQFF
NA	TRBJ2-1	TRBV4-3	CASSQTQLAGEKGEQFF
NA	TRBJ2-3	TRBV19	CASSILGQVTDTQYF
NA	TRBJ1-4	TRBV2	CAIHRRRNEKLFF
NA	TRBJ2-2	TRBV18	CASSPHGQVDTGELFF
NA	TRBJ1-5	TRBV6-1	CASSDLVMGLQALPQHF
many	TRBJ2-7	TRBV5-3	CARSFLGGRGYEQYF
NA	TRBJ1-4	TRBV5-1	CASSAGGEKLFF